Presented here are 25 T cell receptor beta chains from one specimen sequenced in a study of shared clonotypes between healthy human individuals. Method: immunoSEQ multiplex PCR; TCRdb's copy keeps in-frame clones and lacks some. The data hold fewer than 200,000 clones, with roughly 93% observed a single time. The specimen was naive CD4+ T cells sorted from blood. The subset denotes: CD45RA+ positively selected. These receptors were collected from a woman in her twenties or thirties in good health.

This chain links TRBV5-1 with TRBJ2-3; 11 nucleotides line up with TRBD2. The germline V gene has CDR1 SGHRS and CDR2 YFSETQ. The CDR3 has 15 residues. Trimming removed 5 bases from V and 5 bases from J; junction bases left unmatched: 7. This chain's CDR3 is CASRELAGVGDTQYF. The CDR3 DNA reads as TGCGCCAGCAGGGAACTAGCGGGAGTAGGAGATACGCAGTATTTT.

This clone has only one observation. J is TRBJ2-5 and V is TRBV7-8, with D hard to call. The J call is uncertain, as TRBJ2-7 better fits the DNA end. CDR3 length: 12 residues. Germline loops: CDR1 SGHVS, CDR2 FQNEAQ. The CDR3 loop is CASSFGVYEQYF. The DNA of the CDR3 is TGTGCCAGCAGCTTTGGCGTCTACGAGCAGTACTTC.

The rearrangement links TRBV6-4 to TRBJ1-2; unclear D gene. This CDR3 region has 14 residues. CDR1 is MRHNA and CDR2 is SNTAGT in the germline V gene. V was pared by 0 bases and J by 4 bases, with 9 bases between. Here the CDR3 reads CASSDSSQSYGYTF. The CDR3 coding sequence is TGTGCCAGCAGTGACTCGTCACAGTCCTATGGCTACACCTTC.

The chain uses TRBV5-6 and TRBJ1-2; 11 nucleotides align to TRBD1. Germline CDR1 SGHDT, CDR2 YYEEEE. V lost 2 bases, J lost 1 base, and 4 bases stayed unmatched. CDR3 length: 16 residues. CDR3 sequence reads: CASSLRTGGLNYGYTF. The CDR3 DNA is TGTGCCAGCAGCTTAAGGACAGGGGGCCTTAACTATGGCTACACCTTC.

This chain connects TRBV18 to TRBJ1-4, with D perhaps matching TRBD1 (5 bases). The CDR3 runs 15 residues. Trimming stripped 0 bases from V and 7 bases from J, with 12 bases between. Germline V gene lookup returns CDR1 KGHSH and CDR2 LQKENI. CDR3 protein: CASSPPSQGFEKLFF. The CDR3 coding sequence is TGTGCCAGCTCACCACCGTCCCAGGGATTTGAAAAACTGTTTTTT.

This chain connects TRBV18 to TRBJ1-1; 7 bases map to TRBD1. V was clipped by 1 base and J by 6 bases; unmatched bases: 5. This CDR3 is 14 amino acids long. Germline CDR1 KGHSH, CDR2 LQKENI. The CDR3, as DNA: TGTGCCAGCTCACCACTCTCCACAGGGGCTGAAGCTTTCTTT. Translation: CASSPLSTGAEAFF.

The CDR3 DNA follows: TGCAGCGTGGCATACTCTGGAAACACCATATATTTT. It codes for CSVAYSGNTIYF. V gene TRBV29-1 combines with J gene TRBJ1-3; D is unclear. This CDR3 contains 12 residues. Germline lookup yields CDR1 SQVTM and CDR2 ANQGSEA. Trimming took 6 bases from V and 0 from J, leaving 6 bases between them.

This chain links TRBV5-3 with TRBJ1-1, with 8 bases aligning to TRBD1. TRBV5-3 is an ORF, with its function uncertain. The V segment lost 4 bases and the J segment 3 bases; nucleotides outside the gene matches: 11. The CDR3 is 16 residues long. The CDR3 is CARSRTPGQEHTEAFF. The CDR3 bases are TGTGCCAGAAGCCGAACTCCGGGACAGGAGCACACTGAAGCTTTCTTT.

V usage is TRBV6-5 and J usage is TRBJ2-1; 11 positions agree with TRBD1. J lost 6 bases, V lost 3 bases, and 4 bases had no gene match. Germline-derived CDR1 and CDR2 are MNHEY and SVGAGI. The CDR3 runs to 15 residues. Here the CDR3 reads CASSYWGTGGNEQFF. The CDR3 region has the DNA TGTGCCAGCAGTTATTGGGGGACAGGGGGCAATGAGCAGTTCTTC.

CDR3 DNA sequence: TGCAGTGCTTACAGGGTAGGCGAGCAGTACTTC. It translates to CSAYRVGEQYF. V is TRBV20-1 and J is TRBJ2-5; TRBD1 might be the D (6 bases). The end of the DNA is better explained by TRBJ2-7, so the J call may be wrong. Germline CDR1 reads DFQATT; CDR2 reads SNEGSKA (reference sequence). The CDR3 contains 11 residues.

This rearrangement joins TRBV5-1 to TRBJ1-5; 8 bases fit TRBD1. V lost 4 bases to trimming and J lost 8 bases; unmatched junction nucleotides: 8. Germline lookup yields CDR1 SGHRS and CDR2 YFSETQ. The CDR3 sequence is 14 residues long. The CDR3 sequence is CASSVGQGEEPQHF. The CDR3 DNA sequence: TGCGCCAGCAGCGTCGGACAGGGAGAAGAGCCCCAGCATTTT.

There are a few counts of this clone. This sequence joins TRBV6-6 and TRBJ1-5; D is unclear. This CDR3 is 13 amino acids long. Per the germline V gene, CDR1 is MNHNY and CDR2 is SVGAGI (reference sequence). Trimming removed 6 bases from V and 7 bases from J, with 13 bases in between. CDR3 sequence reads: CASRADIGQPQHF. The CDR3 DNA reads TGTGCCAGCAGAGCAGACATAGGGCAGCCCCAGCATTTT.

J is TRBJ2-2 and V is TRBV13; TRBD2 aligns across 9 bases. With V trimmed by 4 bases and J by 0 bases, 3 bases remained unmatched. The CDR3 is 16 residues long. Germline CDR1 reads PRHDT; CDR2 reads FYEKMQ (reference sequence). The chain's CDR3 is CASSSAGGANTGELFF. CDR3 nucleotides: TGTGCCAGCAGCTCCGCGGGGGGGGCGAACACCGGGGAGCTGTTTTTT.

This clone was counted a single time. The chain links TRBV28 to TRBJ2-7, with 13 positions matching TRBD2. CDR1 and CDR2 from the germline V gene are MDHEN and SYDVKM. V shed 6 bases, J shed 4 bases, and the junction held 6 bases outside the gene matches. CDR3 length equals 15 residues. As DNA, the CDR3 is TGTGCCAGCAGCAAGGGGACTAGCGGGACTTACGAGCAGTACTTC. This sequence encodes CASSKGTSGTYEQYF.

This clone was observed a single time. This chain joins TRBV28 and TRBJ1-4; 8 nucleotides align to TRBD1. Germline lookup yields CDR1 MDHEN and CDR2 SYDVKM. The ends lost 0 bases at V and 7 bases at J; junction bases unmatched: 4. CDR3 length: 15 residues. The CDR3 region is CASSLWQGAGEKLFF. In nucleotides, the CDR3 is TGTGCCAGCAGTTTATGGCAGGGGGCGGGTGAAAAACTGTTTTTT.

This sequence joins TRBV19 and TRBJ1-2; tentatively, D is TRBD1 (6 bases). The germline gives CDR1 LNHDA, CDR2 SQIVND (reference sequence). V was pared by 7 bases and J by 7 bases, with 16 bases between. This CDR3 comprises 13 residues. This CDR3 is CASTMGAASGYTF. The CDR3 DNA is TGTGCCAGTACCATGGGGGCAGCCTCTGGCTACACCTTC.

This clone is a singleton in its sample. The chain is built from TRBV6-5 and TRBJ2-1; 7 bases are a match to TRBD1. Germline V gene sequence: CDR1 MNHEY, CDR2 SVGAGI. The CDR3 runs to 16 residues. V trimming: 4 bases; J trimming: 3 bases; junction bases outside the gene matches: 9. This chain's CDR3 is CASSSTGTEVYNEQFF. The CDR3 region has the DNA TGTGCCAGCAGTTCCACCGGGACAGAAGTCTACAATGAGCAGTTCTTC.

This chain links TRBV11-2 with TRBJ1-1, with TRBD1 matching 7 bases. The CDR3 sequence is 17 residues long. J gave up 0 bases and V 1 base, and 8 bases lay outside the gene matches. Germline V gene data show CDR1 as SGHAT and CDR2 as FQNNGV. CDR3 coding DNA: TGTGCCAGCAGCTTAGTTAGGACAGGAGTCATGAACACTGAAGCTTTCTTT. This encodes CASSLVRTGVMNTEAFF.

The chain has TRBV7-6 and TRBJ2-3; 7 bases map to TRBD1. Losses at the gene ends were 5 bases for V and 1 base for J; bases not matched to a gene: 9. Germline assignment: CDR1 SGHVS and CDR2 FNYEAQ. The CDR3 consists of 16 residues. As DNA, the CDR3 is TGTGCCAGCAGCATCCTAGACAGGGCGGGCACAGATACGCAGTATTTT. Encoded protein: CASSILDRAGTDTQYF.

This clone has more than one count but fewer than ten. The chain has TRBV4-1 and TRBJ1-4; the D gene is possibly TRBD1 (5 bases). This CDR3 has 14 amino acids. The germline gives CDR1 MGHRA, CDR2 YSYEKL. Trimming stripped 4 bases from V and 6 bases from J, with 12 bases between. The CDR3 spells CASSLLVRDEKLFF. The DNA for the CDR3 is TGCGCCAGCAGCCTACTAGTCAGGGATGAAAAACTGTTTTTT.

The J gene is TRBJ2-7, the V gene TRBV4-1; 9 bases align to TRBD2. Germline CDR1 reads MGHRA; CDR2 reads YSYEKL. This CDR3 spans 15 amino acids. Germline trimming cut 0 bases from V and 2 bases from J; bases unmatched to any gene: 2. CDR3 sequence: CASSQETSGTYEQYF. Written as DNA, the CDR3 is TGCGCCAGCAGCCAAGAGACTAGCGGTACCTACGAGCAGTACTTC.

This clone was seen more than once but under ten times. The V gene is TRBV19, the J gene TRBJ2-7; 10 nucleotides line up with TRBD2. Germline V lookup: CDR1 LNHDA, CDR2 SQIVND (reference sequence). The CDR3 covers 17 residues. After removal of 4 bases from V and 0 bases from J, the junction contained 9 bases not matched to a gene. The CDR3 DNA is TGTGCCAGTAGTAAGGGGGCTAGCGGGAGACTCTCCTACGAGCAGTACTTC. As protein: CASSKGASGRLSYEQYF.

The chain combines TRBV28 with TRBJ2-7, with 11 bases aligning to TRBD2. There are 15 residues in the CDR3. V dropped 6 bases and J dropped 4; count of bases not matched to a gene: 8. The germline V gene encodes CDR1 MDHEN and CDR2 SYDVKM. In DNA, the CDR3 is TGTGCCAGCAGAACCCTAGCGGGAGGACTTTACGAGCAGTACTTC. Protein sequence: CASRTLAGGLYEQYF.

The rearrangement joins TRBV5-1 to TRBJ2-2; D is possibly TRBD2 (5 bases). Germline assignment: CDR1 SGHRS and CDR2 YFSETQ. This CDR3 is 13 amino acids long. Trimming left V 3 bases short and J 6 bases short, with 9 bases between. The CDR3 region has the DNA TGCGCCAGCAGCTGGGAGAGTCCCGGGGAGCTGTTTTTT. Protein: CASSWESPGELFF.

The CDR3 spells CASSDLTSANYEQYF. In DNA, the CDR3 is TGTGCCAGCAGTGACTTGACTAGCGCCAACTACGAGCAGTACTTC. This rearrangement joins TRBV6-1 to TRBJ2-7; 8 bases align to TRBD2. This CDR3 contains 15 residues. Trimming at V came to 3 bases and at J to 3 bases, leaving 7 bases not matched to a gene. Germline CDR1 MNHNS, CDR2 SASEGT.